A selection of T cell receptor beta chains follows, all from one sample in a study of CD8 T cells in Susac syndrome. TCRdb re-called the immunoSEQ multiplex PCR reads with MiXCR, one entry per CDR3 protein. The sample records 130,000 or so distinct CDR3 sequences, 75% to 90% being singletons. The sequenced sample consisted of CD8+ T cells from PBMCs. The receptors stem from a human donor with multiple sclerosis. The CDR3 runs from the conserved cysteine through the conserved F or W. Fields, in order: D gene, J gene, V gene, clone size, CDR3 protein, CDR3 DNA. The D gene is left open where the match is weak. For some rows the clone size is stated as once, few or many, or as a class when expanded; others skip it.

. | TRBJ1-3 | TRBV4-1 | . | CASSQVLGPRRPGNTIYF | TGCGCCAGCAGCCAAGTATTAGGGCCCAGGCGGCCTGGAAACACCATATATTTT
. | TRBJ2-1 | TRBV7-2 | . | CASSYTGFKVDEQFF | TGTGCCAGCAGTTATACAGGGTTCAAAGTCGATGAGCAGTTCTTC
. | TRBJ2-7 | TRBV6-2/TRBV6-3 | . | CASSFKYEQYF | TGTGCCAGCAGTTTCAAATACGAGCAGTACTTC
TRBD1 | TRBJ2-1 | TRBV27 | . | CASSLRTGSNEQFF | TGTGCCAGCAGTTTACGGACAGGGTCGAATGAGCAGTTCTTC
. | TRBJ2-7 | TRBV20-1 | . | CSARDSGASDRSSYEQYF | TGCAGTGCTAGAGATAGCGGGGCGTCGGACAGGTCCTCCTACGAGCAGTACTTC
. | TRBJ1-4 | TRBV14 | . | CASSQTEGANEKLFF | TGTGCCAGCAGCCAAACGGAGGGAGCCAACGAAAAACTGTTTTTT
TRBD2 | TRBJ2-1 | TRBV6-1 | . | CASSQLGLAGVNEQFF | TGTGCCAGCAGCCAACTGGGACTAGCGGGGGTAAATGAGCAGTTCTTC
TRBD1 | TRBJ1-2 | TRBV29-1 | . | CSVQGGYGYTF | TGCAGCGTCCAGGGGGGCTATGGCTACACCTTC
. | TRBJ2-1 | TRBV2 | . | CASNLVVYNEQFF | TGTGCCAGCAACTTAGTCGTTTACAATGAGCAGTTCTTC
. | TRBJ2-3 | TRBV2 | . | CAARGVFWSDTQYF | TGTGCCGCAAGGGGCGTCTTCTGGTCAGATACGCAGTATTTT
. | TRBJ1-1 | TRBV6-1 | few | CASSQENTEAFF | TGTGCCAGCAGTCAAGAGAACACTGAAGCTTTCTTT
. | TRBJ2-2 | TRBV24-1 | . | CATSDQRVEYTGELFF | TGTGCCACCAGTGATCAACGCGTTGAATACACCGGGGAGCTGTTTTTT
TRBD1 | TRBJ1-5 | TRBV6-6 | . | CASIKGTGGYQPQHF | TGTGCCAGCATCAAAGGGACAGGGGGATATCAGCCCCAGCATTTT
. | TRBJ2-2 | TRBV12-3/TRBV12-4 | . | CASSPTGPHTGELFF | TGTGCCAGCAGTCCGACTGGACCTCACACCGGGGAGCTGTTTTTT
TRBD2 | TRBJ2-3 | TRBV19 | . | CASREIRGGTDTQYF | TGTGCCAGTAGGGAAATCCGCGGGGGGACAGATACGCAGTATTTT
TRBD1 | TRBJ2-7 | TRBV28 | . | CASRSNRGPSYEQYF | TGTGCCAGCAGGTCGAACAGGGGGCCTTCCTACGAGCAGTACTTC
. | TRBJ2-1 | TRBV7-6 | . | CASSLEGESSYNEQFF | TGTGCCAGCAGCTTAGAAGGCGAAAGCTCCTACAATGAGCAGTTCTTC
. | TRBJ2-6 | TRBV6-1 | . | CATQIQDSGANVLTF | TGTGCCACTCAAATCCAAGACTCTGGGGCCAACGTCCTGACTTTC
. | TRBJ2-2 | TRBV7-3 | . | CASSLLASAGELFF | TGTGCCAGCAGCTTACTGGCTAGCGCCGGGGAGCTGTTTTTT
TRBD1 | TRBJ2-3 | TRBV2 | . | CASKRGPFITDTQYF | TGTGCCAGCAAGAGGGGGCCCTTCATCACAGATACGCAGTATTTT
. | TRBJ2-1 | TRBV13 | . | CASREGLGVGMEQFF | TGTGCCAGCAGGGAGGGCCTGGGCGTGGGCATGGAGCAGTTCTTC
TRBD2 | TRBJ2-3 | TRBV30 | . | CASRLAGNTDTQYF | TGTGCCTCCCGACTAGCGGGGAACACAGATACGCAGTATTTT
. | TRBJ1-2 | TRBV5-4 | . | CASSLEPWGEGFYGYTF | TGTGCCAGCAGCTTGGAGCCTTGGGGGGAAGGGTTTTATGGCTACACCTTC
. | TRBJ1-2 | TRBV4-2 | . | CASSRRDTSNYGYTF | TGTGCCAGCAGCCGCCGGGACACCTCTAACTATGGCTACACCTTC
. | TRBJ1-2 | TRBV7-6 | few | CASSLGKGSGYTF | TGTGCCAGCAGCTTAGGGAAGGGATCTGGCTACACCTTC
. | TRBJ1-4 | TRBV9 | . | CASSAGARNGGGEKLFF | TGTGCCAGCAGCGCCGGAGCGAGGAACGGTGGGGGTGAAAAACTGTTTTTT
. | TRBJ1-1 | TRBV7-9 | . | CASDTSMNTEAFF | TGTGCCAGCGACACTTCCATGAACACTGAAGCTTTCTTT
. | TRBJ2-1 | TRBV6-1 | few | CASSHWERPDNEQFF | TGTGCCAGCAGCCACTGGGAGCGTCCCGACAATGAGCAGTTCTTC
. | TRBJ2-7 | TRBV5-8 | . | CASSFYGDRNEQYF | TGTGCCAGCAGCTTTTACGGGGACCGAAACGAGCAGTACTTC
. | TRBJ1-2 | TRBV3-1 | . | CASSHRGPSADGYTF | TGTGCCAGCAGCCATCGAGGGCCCTCGGCGGATGGCTACACCTTC
. | TRBJ2-3 | TRBV30 | once | CAWNMRADTQYF | TGTGCCTGGAACATGAGGGCAGATACGCAGTATTTT
. | TRBJ2-3 | TRBV6-2/TRBV6-3 | . | CASSYSDSTSTDTQYF | TGTGCCAGCAGTTACTCGGACAGCACTAGCACAGATACGCAGTATTTT
. | TRBJ2-1 | TRBV4-3 | . | CASSQGPRNEQFF | TGCGCCAGCAGCCAGGGGCCGAGGAATGAGCAGTTCTTC
. | TRBJ2-1 | TRBV27 | once | CASRAEVGEYNEQFF | TGTGCCAGCAGAGCGGAGGTGGGCGAATACAATGAGCAGTTCTTC
. | TRBJ2-3 | TRBV27 | . | CASSKAADTQYF | TGTGCCAGCAGTAAAGCAGCAGATACGCAGTATTTT
. | TRBJ2-5 | TRBV7-9 | . | CASSTPPGADYQETQYF | TGTGCCAGCAGCACACCGCCAGGGGCGGATTACCAAGAGACCCAGTACTTC
. | TRBJ2-1 | TRBV12-3/TRBV12-4 | once | CASSPGSYNEQFF | TGTGCCAGCAGTCCGGGGAGCTACAATGAGCAGTTCTTC